These 2 T cell receptor beta chains came from one sample sequenced in a study of Graves' ophthalmopathy and Graves' hyperthyroidism. Amplification targeted the TCR beta CDR3 regions, with RNA transcripts as the source material. In the first round, RT-PCR was carried out with HTBI primers, and a multiplex PCR formed the second round. TCRdb re-called the multiplex PCR reads through MiXCR, storing one row per CDR3 protein. The table shows about 220,000 distinct CDR3 sequences, with 20% to 25% occurring only once. Sequenced: peripheral blood. Source of these receptors: a woman in her 50s with Graves' ophthalmopathy.

This chain joins TRBV6-1 and TRBJ1-1; 12 bases align to TRBD1. V was pared by 6 bases and J by 5 bases, with 4 bases of the junction left unmatched. CDR3 size: 14 residues. CDR1 MNHNS and CDR2 SASEGT come from the germline V gene. The CDR3 spells CASRRGQGATEAFF. CDR3 nucleotide sequence: TGTGCCAGCAGGAGGGGACAGGGGGCTACTGAAGCTTTCTTT.

The chain recombines TRBV6-2 or TRBV6-3 with TRBJ2-7, with 10 bases identical to TRBD2. The CDR3 runs 14 residues. J gave up 4 bases and V 2 bases, and 2 bases lay outside the gene matches. CDR1 and CDR2 (germline): MNHEY, SVGEGT. CDR3 amino acids: CASSYLAGVYEQYF. CDR3 in DNA: TGTGCCAGCAGTTACCTAGCGGGAGTTTACGAGCAGTACTTC.